This TCR beta chain was captured in a study of T cell responses to AZD1222 COVID-19 vaccine. CDR1 is LGHDT and CDR2 is YNNKEL in the germline V gene (reference sequence). The CDR3 extends over 15 amino acids. Germline trimming cut 6 bases from V and 6 bases from J; bases unmatched to any gene: 6. Produced via immunoSEQ multiplex PCR; TCRdb's table is partial and in-frame only. The sample has about 79,000 clones, roughly 87% seen once. The chain uses TRBV3-1 (or the pseudogene TRBV3-2) and TRBJ1-6, with 9 bases aligning to TRBD1. The receptor was isolated from an adult who received the AZD1222 COVID-19 vaccine. Sequences were derived from peripheral blood, sampled 28 days after the second AZD1222 dose. CDR3 nucleotides: TGTGCCAGCAGGGCCCGGGACAGGGCTAATTCACCCCTCCACTTT. This translates into CASRARDRANSPLHF.